A selection of T cell receptor beta chains follows, all from one sample in a study of Ad26.COV2.S vaccination and SARS-CoV-2 variants. Sequencing was performed with immunoSEQ multiplex PCR; in TCRdb, only in-frame clones are kept and a portion is missing. In the table there are about 680,000 clones, roughly nine tenths of which are singletons. The sequenced sample was peripheral blood, obtained in a trial of Ad26.COV2.S vaccine versus placebo. The source of these receptors is a person aged 18-65 years who received the Ad26.COV2.S COVID-19 vaccine or a placebo. The CDR3 runs from the conserved cysteine through the conserved F or W. The D gene is left open where the match is weak. Size is omitted from some rows. Given values are once, few, many or a class for expanded clones.

D,J,size,V,CDR3,DNA
TRBD1,TRBJ2-7,NA,TRBV23-1,CASSQKGQGFIDEQYF,TGCGCCAGCAGTCAAAAGGGACAGGGTTTCATTGACGAGCAGTACTTC
NA,TRBJ2-6,NA,TRBV5-1,CASSLAGAGANVLTF,TGCGCCAGCAGCTTGGCCGGGGCTGGGGCCAACGTCCTGACTTTC
NA,TRBJ2-7,NA,TRBV5-5,CASSLYGDGEQYF,TGTGCCAGCAGCTTGTACGGGGATGGGGAGCAGTACTTC
TRBD1,TRBJ2-7,once,TRBV20-1,CSAIDRGLSYEQYF,TGCAGTGCTATTGACAGGGGGCTATCCTACGAGCAGTACTTC
NA,TRBJ1-1,NA,TRBV4-3,CASSRALQGGNNEAFF,TGCGCCAGCAGCCGAGCCCTCCAAGGGGGGAACAATGAAGCTTTCTTT
NA,TRBJ1-4,NA,TRBV30,CAWSGRREKLFF,TGTGCCTGGAGTGGTCGAAGGGAAAAACTGTTTTTT
NA,TRBJ1-2,NA,TRBV12-3/TRBV12-4,CASRPTANYGYTF,TGTGCCAGCAGGCCGACAGCTAACTATGGCTACACCTTC
NA,TRBJ2-7,NA,TRBV19,CASSRHRGTPWDEQYF,TGTGCCAGTAGTCGCCACCGCGGGACTCCCTGGGACGAGCAGTACTTC
NA,TRBJ1-1,NA,TRBV7-9,CAPEEPDYTEAFF,TGTGCCCCTGAAGAGCCGGACTACACTGAAGCTTTCTTT
NA,TRBJ1-6,NA,TRBV11-2,CASSVQGFYNSPLHF,TGTGCCAGCAGCGTACAGGGATTTTATAATTCACCCCTCCACTTT
NA,TRBJ1-6,NA,TRBV10-3,CAISDVMGSPLHF,TGTGCCATCAGCGATGTAATGGGTTCACCCCTCCACTTT
TRBD1,TRBJ2-7,NA,TRBV3-1/TRBV3-2,CASSQDALGTGDREQYF,TGTGCCAGCAGCCAAGATGCCCTCGGGACAGGGGATCGGGAGCAGTACTTC
NA,TRBJ1-1,once,TRBV7-9,CASSLGFQGLNTEAFF,TGTGCCAGCAGCTTGGGGTTTCAGGGCTTGAACACTGAAGCTTTCTTT
NA,TRBJ1-2,NA,TRBV12-3/TRBV12-4,CASSLQGFGYTF,TGTGCCAGCAGTTTACAGGGCTTTGGCTACACCTTC
TRBD1,TRBJ2-5,NA,TRBV2,CASSVRQGGETQYF,TGTGCCAGCAGTGTCAGACAGGGGGGAGAGACCCAGTACTTC
NA,TRBJ2-7,NA,TRBV9,CASSVSGASYEQYF,TGTGCCAGCAGCGTTTCGGGGGCCTCCTACGAGCAGTACTTC
NA,TRBJ2-5,NA,TRBV6-5,CASSYSNRRQETQYF,TGTGCCAGCAGTTACTCGAACAGACGCCAAGAGACCCAGTACTTC
TRBD1,TRBJ2-7,NA,TRBV6-2/TRBV6-3,CASSLGDSSSYEQYF,TGTGCCAGCAGCTTGGGGGACAGCAGTTCCTACGAGCAGTACTTC
NA,TRBJ1-4,NA,TRBV6-5,CASIGPGVEKLFF,TGTGCCAGCATCGGGCCAGGGGTTGAAAAACTGTTTTTT
NA,TRBJ1-1,NA,TRBV7-9,CASSPYSQQIEAFF,TGTGCCAGCAGCCCCTACTCACAGCAAATTGAAGCTTTCTTT
NA,TRBJ1-2,NA,TRBV30,CAWSREAFYGYTF,TGTGCCTGGAGTCGGGAGGCTTTCTATGGCTACACCTTC
NA,TRBJ2-1,NA,TRBV3-1/TRBV3-2,CASSQDRGVSYNEQFF,TGTGCCAGCAGCCAAGATAGGGGAGTTTCATACAATGAGCAGTTCTTC
NA,TRBJ1-1,once,TRBV5-5,CASSDQGNPEAFF,TGTGCCAGCAGCGATCAGGGTAACCCTGAAGCTTTCTTT
TRBD2,TRBJ2-5,NA,TRBV5-4,CASSFRTSGRAGETQYF,TGTGCCAGCAGCTTCCGGACTAGCGGGAGGGCCGGGGAGACCCAGTACTTC
NA,TRBJ1-6,NA,TRBV10-2,CASSETSSYNSPLHF,TGCGCCAGCAGTGAAACCAGCTCCTATAATTCACCCCTCCACTTT
NA,TRBJ1-5,NA,TRBV4-1,CASSQVSGASQPQHF,TGCGCCAGCAGCCAAGTATCTGGGGCCAGCCAGCCCCAGCATTTT
TRBD1,TRBJ1-2,NA,TRBV27,CASRLAGTGYGYTF,TGTGCCAGCAGGCTTGCCGGGACAGGCTATGGCTACACCTTC
NA,TRBJ2-1,NA,TRBV7-9,CASSLASGYNEQFF,TGTGCCAGCAGCTTAGCAAGCGGTTACAATGAGCAGTTCTTC
NA,TRBJ1-5,NA,TRBV30,CAWSVEGNQPQHF,TGTGCCTGGAGTGTTGAGGGGAATCAGCCCCAGCATTTT